These T cell receptor beta chains were read from a single sample in a study of blood T cell repertoires in COVID-19. Sequencing used immunoSEQ multiplex PCR; TCRdb keeps in-frame clones, though not all of them. The table has fewer than 250,000 clones, approximately 84% seen once. The sample taken for sequencing was peripheral blood. The receptors originated from a woman aged 70-85 years with active or convalescent COVID-19. The CDR3 runs from the conserved cysteine through the conserved F or W. Clone size is not always given. Where it is, it says once, few, many or a class for expanded clones.

>13|TRBV27|TRBJ2-2|.
CASSFEGAGELFF
>15|TRBV7-9|TRBJ2-5|.
CASSLRTGVLETQYF
>13|TRBV19|TRBJ2-5|.
CASRQRLQETQYF
>17|TRBV5-1|TRBJ2-5|.
CASSLYPGLAGGETQYF
>12|TRBV7-8|TRBJ2-1|.
CASSLLAGEQFF
>15|TRBV19|TRBJ1-3|.
CASSLAKISGNTIYF
>16|TRBV7-8|TRBJ1-5|.
CASSLVGLGGDQPQHF
>13|TRBV27|TRBJ2-7|.
CASSPNRSGEQYF
>18|TRBV10-3|TRBJ1-2|.
CAITSPEKGGSANYGYTF
>15|TRBV3-1/TRBV3-2|TRBJ1-5|.
CASSQGGTGFQPQHF
>13|TRBV4-1|TRBJ2-7|.
CASSQGSPYEQYF
>14|TRBV19|TRBJ1-2|many
CASSMMGAHYGYTF
>16|TRBV7-2|TRBJ2-1|.
CASSYRAGGGLNEQFF
>19|TRBV3-1/TRBV3-2|TRBJ2-3|.
CASSQQTSGEGPSTDTQYF
>14|TRBV19|TRBJ2-7|.
CASSVTSGSYEQYF
>16|TRBV7-9|TRBJ2-2|few
CASSPRGRGNTGELFF
>19|TRBV19|TRBJ2-6|.
CASSISRGKYPGGANVLTF
>16|TRBV5-1|TRBJ2-2|.
CASSLLRQGATGELFF
>13|TRBV2|TRBJ1-1|.
CASSKQGITEAFF
>15|TRBV6-6|TRBJ2-1|.
CASAFGSSGNNEQFF
>14|TRBV27|TRBJ1-2|.
CASSLKGQRYGYTF
>13|TRBV12-3/TRBV12-4|TRBJ2-7|.
CASSWTGGYEQYF
>15|TRBV29-1|TRBJ1-4|once
CSVVENAGNNEKLFF
>15|TRBV28|TRBJ2-7|.
CASSSHLAGGNEQYF
>15|TRBV7-2|TRBJ2-1|once
CASSPLAGAYNEQFF
>15|TRBV5-4|TRBJ2-7|.
CASSESGRAAYEQYF
>14|TRBV2|TRBJ2-1|.
CASSVAGGGNEQFF
>14|TRBV6-5|TRBJ1-5|few
CASSYSGADQPQHF
>16|TRBV3-1/TRBV3-2|TRBJ2-1|.
CASSPLAGGIYNEQFF
>14|TRBV24-1|TRBJ2-3|.
CATSVEDSTDTQYF
>15|TRBV6-1|TRBJ1-5|few
CASSDHNPSNQPQHF
>16|TRBV7-2|TRBJ2-5|.
CASSDGQVGPGETQYF